Listed below are T cell receptor beta chains from one sample, sequenced in a study of blood T cells in healthy people across ages. One entry per CDR3 protein results from TCRdb running MiXCR on the 5' RACE reads. The table records 600,000 or so distinct CDR3 sequences, approximately 30% of them present only once. Specimen: blood. Source of these receptors: a woman over 75 in good health. CDR3s include the opening cysteine and the closing phenylalanine or tryptophan. Each record gives: V gene, J gene, D gene, clone size, CDR3 protein, CDR3 DNA. A D gene is named only where the DNA matches it firmly. Clone size appears in some rows only: once, few, many, or a class for an expanded clone.

v_gene: TRBV14
j_gene: TRBJ1-1
d_gene: .
abundance: .
CDR3aa: CASSSRRGTEAFF
CDR3nt: TGTGCCAGCAGTTCCCGGAGGGGTACTGAAGCTTTCTTT

v_gene: TRBV4-3
j_gene: TRBJ1-2
d_gene: TRBD1
abundance: many
CDR3aa: CASSQDIGDRGFGYGYTF
CDR3nt: TGCGCCAGCAGCCAAGATATCGGAGACAGGGGATTCGGGTATGGCTACACCTTC

v_gene: TRBV5-6
j_gene: TRBJ1-6
d_gene: TRBD1
abundance: .
CDR3aa: CDSGTWTGVVNSPLHF
CDR3nt: TGTGACAGCGGAACCTGGACAGGGGTGGTAAATTCACCCCTCCACTTT

v_gene: TRBV5-1
j_gene: TRBJ2-2
d_gene: .
abundance: many
CDR3aa: CASSLAPGNTGELFF
CDR3nt: TGCGCCAGCAGCTTGGCCCCGGGAAACACCGGGGAGCTGTTTTTT

v_gene: TRBV6-1
j_gene: TRBJ1-4
d_gene: TRBD1
abundance: .
CDR3aa: CASSGQGARRSEKLFF
CDR3nt: TGTGCCAGCAGTGGACAGGGGGCGCGTCGAAGTGAAAAACTGTTTTTT

v_gene: TRBV12-3/TRBV12-4
j_gene: TRBJ2-3
d_gene: .
abundance: .
CDR3aa: CASSLSADMQYF
CDR3nt: TGTGCCAGCAGTTTAAGCGCAGATATGCAGTATTTT

v_gene: TRBV20-1
j_gene: TRBJ2-7
d_gene: TRBD2
abundance: .
CDR3aa: CSAGDVAGLLYEQYF
CDR3nt: TGCAGTGCCGGAGACGTAGCGGGACTTCTCTACGAGCAGTACTTC

v_gene: TRBV18
j_gene: TRBJ2-5
d_gene: .
abundance: many
CDR3aa: CASSPLGAGVQETQYF
CDR3nt: TGTGCCAGCTCCCCCTTGGGTGCAGGGGTTCAAGAGACCCAGTACTTC

v_gene: TRBV7-2
j_gene: TRBJ2-3
d_gene: TRBD1
abundance: many
CDR3aa: CASSLDRGRDTQYF
CDR3nt: TGTGCCAGCAGCTTAGACAGGGGGCGGGATACGCAGTATTTT

v_gene: TRBV12-3/TRBV12-4
j_gene: TRBJ2-3
d_gene: TRBD1
abundance: .
CDR3aa: CASRTGAPDTQYF
CDR3nt: TGTGCCAGCAGAACAGGGGCCCCAGATACGCAGTATTTT

v_gene: TRBV5-1
j_gene: TRBJ1-2
d_gene: .
abundance: many
CDR3aa: CASSLRDKNYGYTF
CDR3nt: TGCGCCAGCAGCCTCCGGGACAAGAACTATGGCTACACCTTC

v_gene: TRBV20-1
j_gene: TRBJ2-5
d_gene: .
abundance: many
CDR3aa: CSARDTRATQETQYF
CDR3nt: TGCAGTGCTAGAGACACAAGGGCCACACAAGAGACCCAGTACTTC

v_gene: TRBV14
j_gene: TRBJ2-3
d_gene: TRBD2
abundance: many
CDR3aa: CASSQPRGGNTDTQYF
CDR3nt: TGTGCCAGCAGCCAACCGCGGGGGGGGAACACAGATACGCAGTATTTT

v_gene: TRBV29-1
j_gene: TRBJ2-5
d_gene: .
abundance: .
CDR3aa: CSVELYNEQYF
CDR3nt: TGCAGCGTTGAACTATACAATGAGCAGTACTTC

v_gene: TRBV3-1
j_gene: TRBJ2-3
d_gene: .
abundance: .
CDR3aa: CASSQVRVASTDTQYF
CDR3nt: TGTGCCAGCAGCCAAGTCAGGGTAGCTAGCACAGATACGCAGTATTTT

v_gene: TRBV6-2/TRBV6-3
j_gene: TRBJ2-3
d_gene: .
abundance: many
CDR3aa: CASKQSGTDTQYF
CDR3nt: TGTGCCAGCAAACAGAGCGGCACAGATACGCAGTATTTT

v_gene: TRBV29-1
j_gene: TRBJ1-1
d_gene: TRBD1
abundance: many
CDR3aa: CSVEGGRGMNTEAFF
CDR3nt: TGCAGCGTTGAGGGGGGCAGGGGGATGAACACTGAAGCTTTCTTT

v_gene: TRBV20-1
j_gene: TRBJ1-3
d_gene: .
abundance: once
CDR3aa: CSARWGTGNTLYF
CDR3nt: .

v_gene: TRBV3-1
j_gene: TRBJ2-1
d_gene: .
abundance: .
CDR3aa: CASSQGAVRGTVQFF
CDR3nt: TGTGCCAGCAGCCAAGGAGCAGTACGGGGGACTGTGCAGTTCTTC

v_gene: TRBV5-6
j_gene: TRBJ1-1
d_gene: .
abundance: .
CDR3aa: CASSLWSFYGLNTEAFF
CDR3nt: TGTGCCAGCAGCTTGTGGTCTTTTTACGGACTGAACACTGAAGCTTTCTTT

v_gene: TRBV2
j_gene: TRBJ1-1
d_gene: .
abundance: few
CDR3aa: CASSDGGYDTEAFF
CDR3nt: TGTGCCAGCAGTGATGGAGGGTACGACACTGAAGCTTTCTTT

v_gene: TRBV27
j_gene: TRBJ2-5
d_gene: .
abundance: many
CDR3aa: CASSLGRRETQYF
CDR3nt: TGTGCCAGCAGCTTAGGACGGAGGGAGACCCAGTACTTC

v_gene: TRBV29-1
j_gene: TRBJ2-3
d_gene: TRBD2
abundance: many
CDR3aa: CSVDPGGDTQYF
CDR3nt: TGCAGCGTTGATCCGGGAGGAGATACGCAGTATTTT

v_gene: TRBV6-1
j_gene: TRBJ1-6
d_gene: .
abundance: few
CDR3aa: CASSEAGGRNSPLHF
CDR3nt: TGTGCCAGCAGTGAAGCGGGGGGGAGAAATTCACCCCTCCACTTT

v_gene: TRBV29-1
j_gene: TRBJ2-7
d_gene: .
abundance: many
CDR3aa: CSVDHLAEQYF
CDR3nt: TGCAGCGTTGACCATTTAGCCGAGCAGTACTTC

v_gene: TRBV20-1
j_gene: TRBJ2-4
d_gene: .
abundance: many
CDR3aa: CSAPRDFYFQYF
CDR3nt: TGCAGTGCGCCCCGGGACTTCTACTTCCAGTACTTC

v_gene: TRBV20-1
j_gene: TRBJ1-1
d_gene: .
abundance: many
CDR3aa: CSASKRRTEAFF
CDR3nt: TGCAGTGCTAGTAAGAGGCGCACTGAAGCTTTCTTT

v_gene: TRBV11-2
j_gene: TRBJ2-3
d_gene: TRBD2
abundance: many
CDR3aa: CASSIRTSGTQYF
CDR3nt: TGTGCCAGCAGCATAAGGACTAGCGGTACGCAGTATTTT

v_gene: TRBV30
j_gene: TRBJ2-1
d_gene: .
abundance: .
CDR3aa: CAWSGYMSSYNEQFF
CDR3nt: TGTGCCTGGAGTGGTTACATGAGCTCCTACAATGAGCAGTTCTTC

v_gene: TRBV20-1
j_gene: TRBJ2-7
d_gene: .
abundance: many
CDR3aa: CSATRTTAYEQYF
CDR3nt: TGCAGTGCTACGAGGACGACCGCCTACGAGCAGTACTTC

v_gene: TRBV28
j_gene: TRBJ2-7
d_gene: TRBD1
abundance: many
CDR3aa: CASTPGQGSGGQYF
CDR3nt: TGTGCCAGCACCCCGGGACAGGGGTCCGGGGGGCAGTACTTC

v_gene: TRBV12-3/TRBV12-4
j_gene: TRBJ2-3
d_gene: .
abundance: few
CDR3aa: CASSLTGGPADTQYF
CDR3nt: TGTGCCAGCAGTTTAACCGGGGGGCCAGCAGATACGCAGTATTTT

v_gene: TRBV2
j_gene: TRBJ2-3
d_gene: TRBD1
abundance: .
CDR3aa: CASSVRTGIDTQYF
CDR3nt: TGTGCCAGCAGTGTCCGGACAGGGATAGATACGCAGTATTTT

v_gene: TRBV28
j_gene: TRBJ1-2
d_gene: .
abundance: few
CDR3aa: CASSSRSAGDYGYTF
CDR3nt: TGTGCCAGCAGTTCAAGGTCGGCCGGCGACTATGGCTACACCTTC

v_gene: TRBV2
j_gene: TRBJ2-4
d_gene: .
abundance: many
CDR3aa: CASSEDHRNFQYF
CDR3nt: TGTGCCAGCAGTGAAGATCACCGAAACTTTCAGTACTTC

v_gene: TRBV9
j_gene: TRBJ1-2
d_gene: .
abundance: many
CDR3aa: CASSVGEDNYGYTF
CDR3nt: TGTGCCAGCAGCGTAGGTGAGGATAACTATGGCTACACCTTC

v_gene: TRBV4-2
j_gene: TRBJ2-1
d_gene: TRBD2
abundance: few
CDR3aa: CASSQATSGYYNEQFF
CDR3nt: TGTGCCAGCAGCCAAGCTACTAGCGGATACTACAATGAGCAGTTCTTC

v_gene: TRBV27
j_gene: TRBJ2-3
d_gene: TRBD1
abundance: many
CDR3aa: CASSSGTGERNTQYF
CDR3nt: TGTGCCAGCAGTTCCGGGACAGGGGAAAGGAATACGCAGTATTTT

v_gene: TRBV18
j_gene: TRBJ2-7
d_gene: TRBD2
abundance: many
CDR3aa: CASSLKSGEIYEQYF
CDR3nt: TGTGCCAGCTCACTCAAAAGCGGGGAAATCTACGAGCAGTACTTC

v_gene: TRBV5-1
j_gene: TRBJ2-7
d_gene: .
abundance: few
CDR3aa: CASGLGSGSNEQYF
CDR3nt: TGCGCCAGCGGCTTGGGATCAGGAAGCAACGAGCAGTACTTC

v_gene: TRBV18
j_gene: TRBJ1-3
d_gene: .
abundance: few
CDR3aa: CASSPLDREGTIYF
CDR3nt: TGTGCCAGCTCACCATTGGACCGGGAAGGTACCATATATTTT

v_gene: TRBV9
j_gene: TRBJ2-1
d_gene: .
abundance: many
CDR3aa: CASSVLGGPEQFF
CDR3nt: TGTGCCAGCAGCGTACTGGGGGGACCCGAGCAGTTCTTC

v_gene: TRBV6-2/TRBV6-3
j_gene: TRBJ2-3
d_gene: .
abundance: few
CDR3aa: CASSYWGAQGTDTQYF
CDR3nt: TGTGCCAGCAGTTACTGGGGGGCGCAGGGCACAGATACGCAGTATTTT

v_gene: TRBV6-2/TRBV6-3
j_gene: TRBJ1-2
d_gene: .
abundance: many
CDR3aa: CATTPRRYGYTF
CDR3nt: TGTGCCACCACACCCCGGAGATATGGCTACACCTTC

v_gene: TRBV7-2
j_gene: TRBJ1-3
d_gene: .
abundance: few
CDR3aa: CASSMTVRATSGNTIYF
CDR3nt: TGTGCCAGCAGCATGACAGTTAGAGCGACCTCTGGAAACACCATATATTTT

v_gene: TRBV20-1
j_gene: TRBJ2-1
d_gene: TRBD2
abundance: many
CDR3aa: CSAPLAGGSYNEQFF
CDR3nt: TGCAGTGCTCCCTTAGCGGGGGGATCCTACAATGAGCAGTTCTTC

v_gene: TRBV27
j_gene: TRBJ1-2
d_gene: .
abundance: many
CDR3aa: CASSSAQGMYYGYTF
CDR3nt: TGTGCCAGCAGTTCAGCCCAGGGGATGTACTATGGCTACACCTTC

v_gene: TRBV2
j_gene: TRBJ2-1
d_gene: TRBD2
abundance: many
CDR3aa: CASPTAGVNYNEQFF
CDR3nt: TGTGCCAGCCCAACGGCGGGGGTCAATTACAATGAGCAGTTCTTC

v_gene: TRBV15
j_gene: TRBJ1-6
d_gene: .
abundance: .
CDR3aa: CAAGRDSGTVNSPLHF
CDR3nt: TGTGCCGCCGGCAGAGATTCAGGGACCGTCAATTCACCCCTCCACTTT

v_gene: TRBV6-4
j_gene: TRBJ2-4
d_gene: TRBD1
abundance: .
CDR3aa: CASSDSGGQNIQYF
CDR3nt: TGTGCCAGCAGTGACTCAGGGGGCCAAAACATTCAGTACTTC

v_gene: TRBV9
j_gene: TRBJ2-1
d_gene: TRBD2
abundance: many
CDR3aa: CASSVSGGAVNEQFF
CDR3nt: TGTGCCAGCAGCGTGAGCGGGGGGGCCGTGAATGAGCAGTTCTTC

v_gene: TRBV6-5
j_gene: TRBJ1-2
d_gene: TRBD1
abundance: many
CDR3aa: CASTQEDRPRSNYGYTF
CDR3nt: TGTGCCAGCACGCAAGAGGACAGGCCCAGGTCTAACTATGGCTACACCTTC

v_gene: TRBV9
j_gene: TRBJ2-5
d_gene: TRBD1
abundance: .
CDR3aa: CASSVETGIGSETQYF
CDR3nt: TGTGCCAGCAGCGTAGAGACAGGGATAGGGTCTGAGACCCAGTACTTC